These 26 T cell receptor beta chains were sequenced from one sample in a study of blood T cell repertoires in COVID-19. The repertoire was sequenced with immunoSEQ multiplex PCR; TCRdb's copy has only in-frame clones and lacks some. The data hold 100,000 or so clones, with around nine tenths observed a single time. Sequenced material: peripheral blood. The receptor set was obtained from a woman between 45 and 60 years old in a cohort sampled during active COVID-19.

J is TRBJ2-2 and V is TRBV7-9; TRBD2 matches at 14 bases. The CDR3 consists of 17 residues. V trimming: 4 bases; J trimming: 5 bases; junction bases outside the gene matches: 6. Germline CDR1 and CDR2: SEHNR and FQNEAQ (reference sequence). The CDR3 coding sequence is TGTGCCAGCAGCTCCTCCCGGACTAGCGGGGGGACCGGGGAGCTGTTTTTT. Its translation: CASSSSRTSGGTGELFF. Variable domain in full (rest from reference TRBV7-9 and TRBJ2-2): DTGVSQNPRHKITKRGQNVTFRCDPISEHNRLYWYRQTLGQGPEFLTYFQNEAQLEKSRLLSDRFSAERPKGSFSTLEIQRTEQGDSAMYLCASSSSRTSGGTGELFFGEGSRLTVL.

The V gene is TRBV5-1, the J gene TRBJ2-3; D not certain. Trimming took off 4 bases at V and 6 bases at J, with 9 bases between the two ends. Germline loops: CDR1 SGHRS, CDR2 YFSETQ. The CDR3 length is 12 residues. The CDR3 DNA follows: TGCGCCAGCAGCCGAACGCGGGATACGCAGTATTTT. It specifies CASSRTRDTQYF.

The chain links TRBV2 to TRBJ2-1; TRBD2 is a possible D gene (6 bases). Per the germline V gene, CDR1 is SNHLY and CDR2 is FYNNEI. V lost 7 bases and J 7 bases, leaving 23 bases between the germline ends. The length of the CDR3 is 16 residues. The chain's CDR3 is CASTPHLGEAKNEQFF. CDR3 sequence (DNA): TGTGCCAGCACCCCCCATTTGGGGGAGGCCAAGAATGAGCAGTTCTTC.

The chain uses TRBV5-1 and TRBJ2-5; 8 positions agree with TRBD1. V dropped 4 bases and J dropped 3; count of bases not matched to a gene: 5. The CDR3 sequence is 14 residues long. Germline lookup yields CDR1 SGHRS and CDR2 YFSETQ. The CDR3 loop reads CASSVKTGEETQYF. As DNA, the CDR3 is TGCGCCAGCAGCGTCAAGACAGGGGAAGAGACCCAGTACTTC.

V usage is TRBV25-1 and J usage is TRBJ1-1; D is ambiguous. Trimming pared 3 bases from V and 10 bases from J, leaving 12 bases between. The CDR3 length is 12 residues. Germline V gives CDR1 MGHDK, CDR2 SYGVNS. CDR3 region: CASSELTGAAFF. CDR3 in DNA: TGTGCCAGCAGTGAGTTGACGGGAGCAGCTTTCTTT.

The chain carries TRBV4-1 and TRBJ2-7, with TRBD1 matching 9 bases. Germline V gene lookup returns CDR1 MGHRA and CDR2 YSYEKL. The CDR3 has 16 residues. The V segment lost 4 bases and the J segment 6 bases; nucleotides outside the gene matches: 13. The chain's CDR3 is CASSRLGQGRPSEQYF. In DNA form, the CDR3 reads TGCGCCAGCAGCCGACTCGGACAGGGGCGTCCCAGCGAGCAGTACTTC.

The chain links TRBV5-1 to TRBJ2-7; 8 bases line up with TRBD1. Germline CDR1 and CDR2: SGHRS and YFSETQ. V trimming: 4 bases; J trimming: 1 base; junction bases outside the gene matches: 7. This CDR3 has 15 amino acids. As DNA, the CDR3 is TGCGCCAGCAGCCCGGGACAGGCTTATTCCTACGAGCAGTACTTC. This encodes CASSPGQAYSYEQYF.

The rearrangement joins TRBV2 to TRBJ1-1; TRBD1 matches at 10 bases. Unmatched junction bases numbered 14, after V lost 6 bases and J lost 4 bases. Germline V lookup: CDR1 SNHLY, CDR2 FYNNEI. This CDR3 comprises 17 residues. In DNA, the CDR3 is TGTGCCAGCAGGAATGTCGGGGACAGGGGTTTTGGCACTGAAGCTTTCTTT. Residues: CASRNVGDRGFGTEAFF.

This chain uses TRBV19 with TRBJ1-1, with a possible D match to TRBD1 (5 bases). Germline lookup yields CDR1 LNHDA and CDR2 SQIVND (reference sequence). V lost 5 bases and J lost 0, with 7 bases in between. CDR3 length equals 13 residues. CDR3: CASSSQVNTEAFF. DNA for the CDR3: TGTGCCAGTAGTTCACAGGTGAACACTGAAGCTTTCTTT.

This rearrangement joins TRBV7-3 to TRBJ1-6; a weak D match, TRBD1 (5 bases). V lost 5 bases and J lost 9, with 14 bases in between. Germline values: CDR1 SGHTA, CDR2 FQGTGA. The length of the CDR3 is 14 residues. The CDR3 coding sequence is TGTGCCAGCAGCAGCAGGGTCCCCCCTTCACCCCTCCACTTT. Its translation: CASSSRVPPSPLHF.

CDR3 sequence (DNA): TGTGCCAGCAGCTTGGAAGGGACAGGGGCCCTGAGAAACTATGGCTACACCTTC. It codes for CASSLEGTGALRNYGYTF. The rearrangement uses TRBV5-7 and TRBJ1-2; 10 bases are a match to TRBD1. TRBV5-7 is marked as an open reading frame, function uncertain. The CDR3 runs 18 residues. Trimming took 0 bases from V and 2 from J; bases not matched to a gene: 10.

The genes are TRBV3-1 (or the pseudogene TRBV3-2) and TRBJ2-3; D might be TRBD1 (7 bases). CDR1 and CDR2 (germline): LGHDT, YNNKEL (reference sequence). Trimming cost V 1 base and J 4 bases, with 15 bases left between them. The CDR3 length is 16 residues. The CDR3 sequence is CASSQVLRGVADTQYF. CDR3 nucleotides: TGTGCCAGCAGCCAAGTCCTCAGGGGGGTGGCAGATACGCAGTATTTT.

V is TRBV18 and J is TRBJ2-1, with unresolved D. V was pared by 1 base and J by 4 bases, with 11 bases between. The CDR3 runs to 15 residues. From germline, CDR1 is KGHSH and CDR2 LQKENI. Here the CDR3 reads CASSPQPPDYNEQFF. CDR3 coding DNA: TGTGCCAGCTCACCACAACCGCCAGATTACAATGAGCAGTTCTTC.

Worth noting for this clone: Germline and junction disagree at one end, which may indicate a read error. The CDR3 bases are TGTGCTAGCAGCCCACTAGTGTCCAATGAGCAGTTCTTC. Translating it yields CASSPLVSNEQFF. The rearrangement joins TRBV7-7 to TRBJ2-1, with D possibly matching TRBD2 (5 bases). The CDR3 consists of 13 residues. Germline assignment: CDR1 SSHAT and CDR2 FNYEAQ (reference sequence).

V usage is TRBV6-6 and J usage is TRBJ1-2; TRBD1 is a possible D gene (5 bases). The germline CDR1 and CDR2 sequences are MNHNY and SVGAGI (reference sequence). The CDR3 is 14 residues long. V lost 6 bases to trimming and J lost 8 bases, with 19 bases between them. CDR3: CASRGGGRDLGYTF. The CDR3, as DNA: TGTGCCAGCAGAGGAGGCGGCAGGGACTTGGGCTACACCTTC.

Only one count was recorded for this clone. J is TRBJ2-1 and V is TRBV5-1; D might be TRBD2 (5 bases). V lost 6 bases and J lost 3, with 13 bases in between. The CDR3 consists of 14 residues. Germline V gene data show CDR1 as SGHRS and CDR2 as YFSETQ. The CDR3 here is CASTQGLFYNEQFF. Written as DNA, the CDR3 is TGCGCCAGCACCCAAGGACTTTTCTACAATGAGCAGTTCTTC.

The J gene is TRBJ2-5, the V gene TRBV19; D possibly corresponds to TRBD1 (6 bases). Germline values: CDR1 LNHDA, CDR2 SQIVND (reference sequence). Trimming took 6 bases from V and 4 from J, leaving 15 bases between them. This CDR3 contains 14 residues. The CDR3 DNA sequence: TGTGCCAGTAGGCCAAGGGCAGGGGCAGAGACCCAGTACTTC. It yields the protein CASRPRAGAETQYF. The complete variable domain, with remaining parts taken from reference TRBV19 and TRBJ2-5, reads DGGITQSPKYLFRKEGQNVTLSCEQNLNHDAMYWYRQDPGQGLRLIYYSQIVNDFQKGDIAEGYSVSREKKESFPLTVTSAQKNPTAFYLCASRPRAGAETQYFGPGTRLLVL.

The chain has TRBV9 and TRBJ2-7; TRBD2 matches at 11 bases. This CDR3 is 15 amino acids long. Trimming at V came to 4 bases and at J to 3 bases, leaving 6 bases not matched to a gene. Germline lookup yields CDR1 SGDLS and CDR2 YYNGEE. This CDR3 reads CASSLGTSGDYEQYF. CDR3 in DNA: TGTGCCAGCAGCCTAGGGACTAGCGGAGACTACGAGCAGTACTTC.

This clone was seen only a few times. The V and J genes are TRBV11-3 and TRBJ1-3; weak D call: TRBD1 (5 bases). Trimming shortened V by 2 bases and J by 3 bases, and 8 bases separated the two germline ends. This CDR3 is 14 amino acids long. The V gene's germline CDR1 is SGHNT and CDR2 YENEEA. CDR3 sequence: CASSLQGGGNTIYF. In nucleotides, the CDR3 is TGTGCCAGCAGCTTACAGGGAGGTGGAAACACCATATATTTT.

The V and J genes are TRBV5-5 and TRBJ2-7, with 10 bases fitting TRBD1. Looked up from germline, CDR1 is SGHKS and CDR2 is YYEKEE (reference sequence). The CDR3 extends over 15 amino acids. Trimming took 3 bases from V and 1 from J; bases not matched to a gene: 4. The CDR3 coding sequence is TGTGCCAGCAGCTACCGGACAGGGGGTTCCTACGAGCAGTACTTC. It translates to CASSYRTGGSYEQYF.

The chain couples TRBV5-4 to TRBJ1-5; D might be TRBD1 (6 bases). The V and J ends lost 4 bases and 7 bases respectively, with 15 bases between them. Germline V lookup: CDR1 SGHNT, CDR2 YYREEE (reference sequence). The CDR3 has 14 amino acids. DNA for the CDR3: TGTGCCAGCAGCGCGGACAGTCAAGGGCAGCCCCAGCATTTT. Encoded protein: CASSADSQGQPQHF.

With respect to this clone: This same CDR3 is encoded by further DNA sequences in the sample. The V call is TRBV28, the J call TRBJ1-2, with a possible D match to TRBD1 (6 bases). The CDR3 extends over 13 amino acids. Trimming took 5 bases from V and 2 from J, leaving 9 bases between them. The V gene's germline CDR1 is MDHEN and CDR2 SYDVKM. The CDR3 sequence is CASSLGQNYGYTF. Written as DNA, the CDR3 is TGTGCCAGCAGTCTCGGACAGAACTATGGCTACACCTTC.

The chain joins TRBV11-1 to TRBJ1-1; D not certain. Trimming stripped 3 bases from V and 0 bases from J, with 8 bases between. CDR1 SGHAT and CDR2 FQDESV come from the germline V gene (reference sequence). This CDR3 is built from 14 residues. As DNA, the CDR3 is TGTGCCAGCAGCTTGTCGGGGTTGAACACTGAAGCTTTCTTT. Translated, it gives CASSLSGLNTEAFF.

The rearrangement joins TRBV2 to TRBJ1-2; a weak D match, TRBD1 (6 bases). This CDR3 is 13 amino acids long. The germline V gene has CDR1 SNHLY and CDR2 FYNNEI. Trimming took off 5 bases at V and 8 bases at J, with 15 bases between the two ends. CDR3 DNA: TGTGCCAGCAGTCAGGGGCGCCTAGGAGGCTACACCTTC. As protein: CASSQGRLGGYTF.

The chain is built from TRBV19 and TRBJ1-2, with D tentatively TRBD1 (5 bases). V lost 9 bases, J lost 6 bases, and 26 bases lay in between. The CDR3 runs to 16 residues. Per germline, CDR1 LNHDA and CDR2 SQIVND (reference sequence). CDR3 sequence: CASRPPGTGLMDGYTF. For the CDR3, the DNA is TGTGCCAGCCGCCCCCCCGGGACTGGCCTAATGGATGGCTACACCTTC.

The rearrangement links TRBV2 to TRBJ2-7; D uncertain. Germline V gene sequence: CDR1 SNHLY, CDR2 FYNNEI. Trimming stripped 6 bases from V and 0 bases from J, with 6 bases between. The CDR3 has 12 residues. The CDR3 protein is CASRPGSYEQYF. The DNA of the CDR3 is TGTGCCAGCAGACCCGGCTCCTACGAGCAGTACTTC.